The 11 T cell receptor beta chains below were found in one sample sequenced in a study of OX40 agonist ivuxolimab in advanced cancers. Profiling relied on immunoSEQ multiplex PCR, and the TCRdb table lists in-frame clones only, not all of them. The sample includes about 58,000 clones, 80% to 90% of them seen just once. The specimen comprised CD4+ or CD8+ T cells sorted from blood, sampled in a trial of the OX40 agonist ivuxolimab. Receptor source: an adult with an advanced solid tumor such as melanoma, head and neck, liver or kidney cancer.

This clone appeared a few times. The chain has TRBV11-2 and TRBJ1-4; D might be TRBD1 (5 bases). The germline V gene has CDR1 SGHAT and CDR2 FQNNGV. V lost 0 bases, J lost 6 bases, and 8 bases lay in between. The CDR3 spans 14 residues. The CDR3 region is CASSLEGTYEKLFF. The CDR3 DNA reads TGTGCCAGCAGCTTAGAGGGGACGTATGAAAAACTGTTTTTT.

The rearrangement uses TRBV6-5 and TRBJ1-6, with TRBD1 matching 8 bases. The trim removed 6 bases at V and 5 bases at J, leaving 3 bases unmatched. In germline, CDR1 is MNHEY, CDR2 SVGAGI. The CDR3 consists of 14 residues. The CDR3 here is CASSGGQDNSPLHF. The CDR3 nucleotides are TGTGCCAGCAGCGGGGGACAGGATAATTCACCCCTCCACTTT.

A few counts support this clone. The rearrangement uses TRBV4-1 and TRBJ2-1, with TRBD2 matching over 8 bases. From germline, CDR1 is MGHRA and CDR2 YSYEKL. This CDR3 is built from 13 residues. After removal of 6 bases from V and 9 bases from J, the junction contained 7 bases not matched to a gene. The CDR3 is CASRRDSGVEQFF. Here the CDR3 DNA reads TGCGCCAGCAGACGGGATAGCGGGGTTGAGCAGTTCTTC.

The V and J genes are TRBV5-6 and TRBJ2-5; D gene uncertain. This CDR3 is built from 17 residues. The V gene's germline CDR1 is SGHDT and CDR2 YYEEEE. V lost 3 bases and J lost 0, with 18 bases in between. The CDR3 loop reads CASSSLRTALYQETQYF. The CDR3 DNA sequence: TGTGCCAGCAGCTCCCTTCGAACCGCATTATACCAAGAGACCCAGTACTTC.

The gene calls are TRBV6-6 and TRBJ1-1; no reliable D call. This CDR3 has 11 residues. Germline V gives CDR1 MNHNY, CDR2 SVGAGI (reference sequence). V lost 5 bases to trimming and J lost 7 bases, with 8 bases between them. CDR3 residues: CASSRGHEAFF. The CDR3 DNA reads as TGTGCCAGCAGTCGAGGGCATGAAGCTTTCTTT.

The chain combines TRBV19 with TRBJ2-7, with D maybe TRBD1 (5 bases). V was trimmed by 1 base and J by 0 bases, leaving 10 bases between them. CDR3 length: 15 amino acids. Germline CDR1 LNHDA, CDR2 SQIVND (reference sequence). The CDR3 reads CASSIVPTVSYEQYF. CDR3 sequence (DNA): TGTGCCAGTAGTATAGTCCCGACAGTCTCCTACGAGCAGTACTTC.

This clone was seen once. The rearrangement links TRBV5-1 to TRBJ1-1, with D possibly TRBD1 on 5 matching bases. CDR1 is SGHRS, CDR2 YFSETQ, per germline. The CDR3 loop spans 16 amino acids. Trimming left V 4 bases short and J 4 bases short, with 20 bases between. The DNA for the CDR3 is TGCGCCAGCAGCCTTACGGTGGGGGGGTCGGTCACTGAAGCTTTCTTT. It yields the protein CASSLTVGGSVTEAFF.

V and J are TRBV27 and TRBJ2-7; D possibly corresponds to TRBD1 (6 bases). V was clipped by 5 bases and J by 1 base, with 12 bases between them. Germline assignment: CDR1 MNHEY and CDR2 SMNVEV (reference sequence). This CDR3 is 14 amino acids long. CDR3 protein: CASSHDRPSYEQYF. The CDR3 DNA is TGTGCCAGCAGTCACGACAGGCCTTCCTACGAGCAGTACTTC.

This chain joins TRBV19 and TRBJ2-2; tentative D call: TRBD1 (6 bases). The CDR3 runs 15 residues. V was clipped by 2 bases and J by 1 base, with 8 bases between them. Germline V gene lookup returns CDR1 LNHDA and CDR2 SQIVND (reference sequence). The CDR3 region has the DNA TGTGCCAGTAGTATAAGGGGACAGAACACCGGGGAGCTGTTTTTT. Protein sequence: CASSIRGQNTGELFF.

The V call is TRBV7-2, the J call TRBJ2-5; the D call may be TRBD1 or TRBD2 (5 bases each). Germline assignment: CDR1 SGHTA and CDR2 FQGNSA. The CDR3 totals 13 residues. Trimming pared 5 bases from V and 7 bases from J, leaving 14 bases between. CDR3: CASSDGPRGTQYF. CDR3 sequence (DNA): TGTGCCAGCAGCGATGGACCGAGGGGGACCCAGTACTTC.

This rearrangement joins TRBV4-1 to TRBJ2-2; D may be TRBD2 (6 bases). V gave up 0 bases and J gave up 5 bases, with 13 bases separating them. The CDR3 covers 16 residues. Per germline, CDR1 MGHRA and CDR2 YSYEKL. The CDR3 bases are TGCGCCAGCAGCCAAGAAGCAAGGACTACAACCGGGGAGCTGTTTTTT. Its protein product is CASSQEARTTTGELFF.